The 29 T cell receptor beta chains given below trace back to one sample, sequenced in a study of T-cell reconstitution after alpha-beta-depleted transplantation in children. TCRbeta library construction was performed incorporating unique molecular identifiers. Each CDR3 protein is one row after TCRdb ran MiXCR on the PCR reads. In the table there are about 350,000 distinct CDR3 sequences, 10% to 15% of which are singletons. Sequences were derived from PBMCs, sampled from the stem cell graft. These receptors originate from a human donor who donated a stem cell graft to a child with Fanconi anemia.

The chain recombines TRBV4-3 with TRBJ1-3; D uncertain. The length of the CDR3 is 16 residues. The germline V gene has CDR1 LGHNA and CDR2 YSLEER. Trimming took off 0 bases at V and 0 bases at J, with 9 bases between the two ends. CDR3 in amino acids: CASSQDYSFSGNTIYF. In DNA, the CDR3 is TGCGCCAGCAGCCAAGATTACTCCTTCTCTGGAAACACCATATATTTT.

The chain combines TRBV25-1 with TRBJ2-6, with TRBD1 identical over 11 bases. Germline assignment: CDR1 MGHDK and CDR2 SYGVNS. V lost 3 bases, J lost 0 bases, and 1 base stayed unmatched. CDR3 size: 17 residues. CDR3 DNA: TGTGCCAGCAGTGATGGGACAGGGGGCTCTGGGGCCAACGTCCTGACTTTC. Amino acid sequence: CASSDGTGGSGANVLTF.

This clonotype was picked up many times. The V and J genes are TRBV5-1 and TRBJ2-1; D uncertain. Trimming shortened V by 0 bases and J by 1 base, and 8 bases separated the two germline ends. There are 15 residues in the CDR3. Germline CDR1 and CDR2: SGHRS and YFSETQ. Written as DNA, the CDR3 is TGCGCCAGCAGCTTGGTGACGTGGTCCTACAATGAGCAGTTCTTC. This translates into CASSLVTWSYNEQFF.

This clonotype came up many times. J is TRBJ1-5 and V is TRBV5-5; D is possibly TRBD1 (6 bases). V was clipped by 2 bases and J by 6 bases, with 15 bases between them. The CDR3 spans 15 residues. Per the germline V gene, CDR1 is SGHKS and CDR2 is YYEKEE (reference sequence). The DNA of the CDR3 is TGTGCCAGCAGCTTATTCGACAGGTTTAGTCAGCCCCAGCATTTT. Residues: CASSLFDRFSQPQHF.

The chain joins TRBV28 to TRBJ2-7; possibly TRBD1 for D (5 bases). The V gene lost 6 bases and the J gene lost 1 base, with 10 bases spanning the gap. The CDR3 extends over 13 amino acids. Looked up from germline, CDR1 is MDHEN and CDR2 is SYDVKM. The CDR3, as DNA: TGTGCCAGCAGCAACCGACAGTCCTACGAGCAGTACGTC. Its protein is CASSNRQSYEQYV.

The chain joins TRBV6-2 or TRBV6-3 to TRBJ2-1; TRBD2 matches 8 bases. Germline loops: CDR1 MNHEY, CDR2 SVGEGT. The CDR3 has 14 residues. Trimming cost V 4 bases and J 7 bases; bases outside gene matches: 6. The CDR3 protein is CASSSGGGHNEQFF. The CDR3 nucleotides are TGTGCCAGCAGTTCGGGCGGGGGGCATAATGAGCAGTTCTTC.

The chain joins TRBV12-3 or TRBV12-4 to TRBJ1-1; tentative D call: TRBD1 (6 bases). The V end lost 8 bases, the J end lost 5 bases, and 18 bases lay between the germline ends. The CDR3 consists of 14 residues. CDR3 protein: CASGFLWGATEAFF. DNA for the CDR3: TGTGCCAGCGGGTTTTTATGGGGGGCTACTGAAGCTTTCTTT.

The CDR3 reads CASSTPGGKEQYF. The CDR3 region has the DNA TGTGCCAGCAGTACTCCAGGGGGAAAGGAGCAGTACTTC. The chain recombines TRBV7-3 with TRBJ2-7; 7 nucleotides agree with TRBD1. The V and J ends lost 6 bases and 7 bases, in that order; junction bases with no gene match: 9. CDR1 and CDR2 from the germline V gene are SGHTA and FQGTGA. This CDR3 comprises 13 residues.

This clonotype appeared many times. The gene calls are TRBV5-1 and TRBJ2-5; D is uncertain. The CDR3 contains 14 residues. Germline V gives CDR1 SGHRS, CDR2 YFSETQ. Between the trimmed V and J ends, which lost 3 bases and 5 bases, there was a span of 14 bases. The DNA of the CDR3 is TGCGCCAGCAGCTACGATTCAGACTGGGAGACCCAGTACTTC. As protein: CASSYDSDWETQYF.

This clonotype was seen more than once but under ten times. The V and J genes are TRBV5-1 and TRBJ2-3; unclear D gene. Germline V lookup: CDR1 SGHRS, CDR2 YFSETQ. The CDR3 has 13 residues. The germline V and J ends were trimmed by 0 bases and 4 bases, with 6 bases remaining between them. The CDR3 DNA reads TGCGCCAGCAGCTTGGATCCAGCAGATACGCAGTATTTT. As protein: CASSLDPADTQYF.

J is TRBJ1-6 and V is TRBV2; D is unclear. CDR1 is SNHLY, CDR2 FYNNEI, per germline. The CDR3 is 15 residues long. V lost 4 bases to trimming and J lost 6 bases, with 13 bases between them. The CDR3 here is CASSARGTSNSPLHF. The CDR3 DNA is TGTGCCAGCAGTGCCCGGGGAACTTCTAATTCACCCCTCCACTTT.

In this sample, this clonotype turned up a few times. The chain employs TRBV9 and TRBJ2-3, with no clear D. V dropped 0 bases and J dropped 8 bases, with 7 bases sitting between them. This CDR3 has 12 residues. Germline V gene data show CDR1 as SGDLS and CDR2 as YYNGEE. This CDR3 reads CASSVERGTQYF. The CDR3 DNA is TGTGCCAGCAGCGTAGAAAGAGGTACGCAGTATTTT.

This clonotype was seen a few times. As DNA, the CDR3 is TGTGCCAGCAGCTTGGGAGACAGGGCAGATACGCAGTATTTT. Translating it yields CASSLGDRADTQYF. V and J are TRBV5-6 and TRBJ2-3; 7 bases align to TRBD1. The junction had 2 bases not matched to a gene; V was cut back by 0 bases and J by 4 bases. Germline loops: CDR1 SGHDT, CDR2 YYEEEE. This CDR3 is built from 14 residues. Drawing the rest from reference TRBV5-6 and TRBJ2-3, the complete variable domain is DAGVTQSPTHLIKTRGQQVTLRCSPKSGHDTVSWYQQALGQGPQFIFQYYEEEERQRGNFPDRFSGHQFPNYSSELNVNALLLGDSALYLCASSLGDRADTQYFGPGTRLTVL.

This clonotype was detected ten times or more. The chain joins TRBV7-8 to TRBJ2-1; D is possibly TRBD1 or TRBD2 (5 bases each). V lost 6 bases to trimming and J lost 0 bases, with 12 bases between them. CDR3 length: 15 residues. Germline V gene sequence: CDR1 SGHVS, CDR2 FQNEAQ. Here the CDR3 reads CASSWDPSSYNEQFF. CDR3 bases: TGTGCCAGCAGTTGGGACCCCAGCTCCTACAATGAGCAGTTCTTC.

A few counts support this clonotype. The rearrangement joins TRBV12-3 or TRBV12-4 to TRBJ1-1, with a possible D match to TRBD1 (5 bases). Trimming removed 3 bases from V and 5 bases from J, with 10 bases in between. This CDR3 comprises 13 residues. In DNA, the CDR3 is TGTGCCAGCAGTTTGGGGCCCGAAACTGAAGCTTTCTTT. It encodes CASSLGPETEAFF.

The V call is TRBV11-1, the J call TRBJ2-2, with TRBD2 identical over 10 bases. The CDR3 consists of 16 residues. After removal of 6 bases from V and 2 bases from J, the junction contained 6 bases not matched to a gene. Looked up from germline, CDR1 is SGHAT and CDR2 is FQDESV (reference sequence). The CDR3 coding sequence is TGTGCCAGCAGTTCAAGCGGGGGGGAAAACACCGGGGAGCTGTTTTTT. It yields the protein CASSSSGGENTGELFF.

V usage is TRBV7-9 and J usage is TRBJ2-3; possibly TRBD1 for D (6 bases). This CDR3 contains 17 residues. Germline CDR1 is SEHNR and CDR2 is FQNEAQ (reference sequence). V gave up 5 bases and J gave up 1 base, with 19 bases separating them. The CDR3: CASSPRGRDLRTDTQYF. In DNA, the CDR3 is TGTGCCAGCAGCCCCAGGGGCAGGGACCTTCGCACAGATACGCAGTATTTT.

This clonotype was detected a few times. The rearrangement uses TRBV27 and TRBJ2-3; the D gene is possibly TRBD2 (6 bases). V lost 6 bases and J lost 4, with 17 bases in between. Germline V gene sequence: CDR1 MNHEY, CDR2 SMNVEV (reference sequence). The CDR3 has 15 amino acids. The chain's CDR3 is CASSLGAGNADTQYF. The CDR3 nucleotides read TGTGCCAGCAGCCTAGGGGCGGGAAACGCAGATACGCAGTATTTT.

This clonotype has a count of ten or more. This rearrangement joins TRBV5-1 to TRBJ2-2; no reliable D call. With 6 bases removed from V and 6 bases from J, the gap between germline ends came to 6 bases. CDR3 size: 11 residues. CDR1 is SGHRS, CDR2 YFSETQ, per germline. CDR3 residues: CASIGAGELFF. The CDR3 coding sequence is TGCGCCAGCATTGGCGCCGGGGAGCTGTTTTTT.

This clonotype has ten or more counts. This chain joins TRBV4-3 and TRBJ2-7; 9 bases map to TRBD2. Germline values: CDR1 LGHNA, CDR2 YSLEER. Trimming removed 4 bases from V and 5 bases from J; junction bases left unmatched: 9. This CDR3 has 15 amino acids. The CDR3 DNA follows: TGCGCCAGCAGCCTCGGGCGGGGGGGCCTCCACGAGCAGTACTTC. Translated: CASSLGRGGLHEQYF.

In its sample, this clonotype was seen many times. This chain connects TRBV7-9 to TRBJ2-2; the D is unclear. The germline V gene has CDR1 SEHNR and CDR2 FQNEAQ (reference sequence). V lost 4 bases and J lost 3, with 12 bases in between. The CDR3 runs 15 residues. CDR3 amino acids: CASSYPFHDTGELFF. The CDR3 DNA is TGTGCCAGCAGCTATCCTTTCCATGACACCGGGGAGCTGTTTTTT.

This clonotype was observed a handful of times. The chain uses TRBV5-1 and TRBJ1-2, with D perhaps TRBD1 (6 bases). The ends were cut back, 0 bases at V and 8 bases at J, with 14 bases in the middle. In germline, CDR1 is SGHRS, CDR2 YFSETQ. The CDR3 extends over 14 amino acids. The CDR3 sequence is CASSLVPGEYGYTF. CDR3 sequence (DNA): TGCGCCAGCAGCTTGGTACCAGGGGAGTACGGCTACACCTTC.

This clonotype was seen a handful of times. The V and J genes are TRBV7-9 and TRBJ1-2; a possible D gene is TRBD1 (6 bases). This CDR3 has 16 amino acids. Germline CDR1 SEHNR, CDR2 FQNEAQ (reference sequence). The V end was cut by 4 bases, the J end by 4 bases, with 19 bases between. CDR3 sequence (DNA): TGTGCCAGCAGCTCCGTAGGGGGGGGACTGATCTATGGCTACACCTTC. It translates to CASSSVGGGLIYGYTF.

This clonotype was observed a few times. The chain combines TRBV6-2 or TRBV6-3 with TRBJ2-3; 9 nucleotides align to TRBD2. The CDR3 has 16 amino acids. The germline V gene encodes CDR1 MNHEY and CDR2 SVGEGT. J lost 3 bases, V lost 2 bases, and 6 bases had no gene match. The CDR3 is CASSYRLAGITDTQYF. The DNA for the CDR3 is TGTGCCAGCAGTTACCGGCTAGCGGGGATTACAGATACGCAGTATTTT.

The V and J genes are TRBV20-1 and TRBJ1-1, with 7 bases fitting TRBD1. The germline V gene has CDR1 DFQATT and CDR2 SNEGSKA (reference sequence). V trimming: 6 bases; J trimming: 4 bases; junction bases outside the gene matches: 11. CDR3 length: 14 residues. The CDR3 region is CSALQRSGGTEAFF. CDR3 sequence (DNA): TGCAGTGCCCTACAGCGGTCAGGGGGCACTGAAGCTTTCTTT.

This clonotype showed up just a few times. This rearrangement joins TRBV20-1 to TRBJ2-2; D is possibly TRBD1 or TRBD2 (5 bases each). Trimming shortened V by 6 bases and J by 0 bases, and 14 bases separated the two germline ends. Germline-derived CDR1 and CDR2 are DFQATT and SNEGSKA (reference sequence). The CDR3 spans 15 residues. CDR3 in amino acids: CSARGGATNTGELFF. Here the CDR3 DNA reads TGCAGTGCCCGGGGTGGGGCTACGAACACCGGGGAGCTGTTTTTT.

This clonotype was seen at least ten times. CDR3 nucleotide sequence: TGTGCCAGCAGTGCGAATCCGGGACAGGTCGCAAAAGCTTTCTTT. It codes for CASSANPGQVAKAFF. The V gene is TRBV27, the J gene TRBJ1-1; 8 nucleotides line up with TRBD1. CDR3 length equals 15 residues. Germline values: CDR1 MNHEY, CDR2 SMNVEV (reference sequence). V shed 5 bases, J shed 9 bases, and the junction held 14 bases outside the gene matches.

V is TRBV28 and J is TRBJ2-1; 10 bases align to TRBD2. V dropped 6 bases and J dropped 4; count of bases not matched to a gene: 6. Germline V gene data show CDR1 as MDHEN and CDR2 as SYDVKM. This CDR3 has 15 amino acids. The CDR3 loop is CASRTSGGDYNEQFF. CDR3 DNA: TGTGCCAGCAGAACGAGCGGGGGGGATTACAATGAGCAGTTCTTC.

This clonotype appeared a few times. This chain connects TRBV6-2 or TRBV6-3 to TRBJ2-2; perhaps TRBD1 as D (6 bases). Between the trimmed V and J ends, which lost 7 bases and 4 bases, there was a span of 13 bases. Germline V CDR1 and CDR2: MNHEY, SVGEGT. The CDR3 totals 14 residues. The CDR3: CASTPQGRTGELFF. The CDR3 DNA follows: TGTGCCAGCACCCCACAGGGACGCACCGGGGAGCTGTTTTTT.